This TCR beta chain derives from a study of T cells in Graves' hyperthyroidism and ophthalmopathy. A lack of ophthalmopathy progression within 18 months defined stable Graves' hyperthyroidism. In patients aged 18 to 65, hyperthyroidism was newly diagnosed, with duration under 2 months. Uncontrolled infection, other autoimmune disease, pregnancy or lactation disqualified patients from enrolment. This clonotype came up many times. Researchers amplified the TCR beta CDR3 regions from RNA transcripts. The TCR CDR3 was amplified in a first-round RT-PCR using the HTBI primer set. TCRdb reanalysed the multiplex PCR reads using MiXCR and keeps one entry per CDR3 protein. The data contain about 740,000 distinct CDR3 sequences, approximately 14% of them singletons. This TCR was recovered from a woman aged 18-29 years with Graves' hyperthyroidism. Material for sequencing was blood.

CDR3 nucleotide sequence: TGTGCCAGCAGCACTTCAGGGAGGAGCGCTGAAGCTTTCTTT. Translation gives CASSTSGRSAEAFF. V usage is TRBV13 and J usage is TRBJ1-1; a possible D gene is TRBD1 (5 bases). V lost 5 bases, J lost 6 bases, and 16 bases lay in between. The length of the CDR3 is 14 residues. Per germline, CDR1 PRHDT and CDR2 FYEKMQ (reference sequence).